This T cell receptor beta chain emerged from a study of Ad26.COV2.S vaccination and SARS-CoV-2 variants. Findings and limits, study-wide: Placebo and vaccine recipients had non-spike TCR breadth that was similar.

V shed 0 bases and J shed 5 bases, with 3 bases lying between them. The CDR3 loop spans 13 amino acids. CDR1 is SGHKS, CDR2 YYEKEE, per germline (reference sequence). This clone was counted a few times. Its target is unknown. This table comes from immunoSEQ multiplex PCR, and its TCRdb copy is limited to in-frame clones, with some not included. The sample has over 85,000 clones; about four fifths are singletons. The sequence came from a human donor who had recovered from COVID-19. The source was peripheral blood, collected after recovery from COVID-19. The chain links TRBV5-5 to TRBJ1-6; no clear D gene. CDR3: CASSLEDNSPLHF. As DNA, the CDR3 is TGTGCCAGCAGCTTGGAGGATAATTCACCCCTCCACTTT.